This TCR beta chain was captured in a study of blood T cell repertoires in COVID-19. TCRdb's table, derived via immunoSEQ multiplex PCR, lists solely in-frame clones and lacks some. Of approximately 210,000 clones in the sample, approximately 90% are singletons; the top ten hold around 1.6%. Germline-derived CDR1 and CDR2 are LNHDA and SQIVND (reference sequence). CDR3 length: 16 amino acids. Trimming took 5 bases from V and 0 from J; bases not matched to a gene: 5. The source material was peripheral blood. This chain uses TRBV19 with TRBJ1-5; 9 bases are shared with TRBD1. The TCR sequence derives from a man in his 70s with acute or convalescent COVID-19. Here the CDR3 DNA reads TGTGCCAGTAGTTTCAGACAGGGGGATAGCAATCAGCCCCAGCATTTT. Its translation: CASSFRQGDSNQPQHF.